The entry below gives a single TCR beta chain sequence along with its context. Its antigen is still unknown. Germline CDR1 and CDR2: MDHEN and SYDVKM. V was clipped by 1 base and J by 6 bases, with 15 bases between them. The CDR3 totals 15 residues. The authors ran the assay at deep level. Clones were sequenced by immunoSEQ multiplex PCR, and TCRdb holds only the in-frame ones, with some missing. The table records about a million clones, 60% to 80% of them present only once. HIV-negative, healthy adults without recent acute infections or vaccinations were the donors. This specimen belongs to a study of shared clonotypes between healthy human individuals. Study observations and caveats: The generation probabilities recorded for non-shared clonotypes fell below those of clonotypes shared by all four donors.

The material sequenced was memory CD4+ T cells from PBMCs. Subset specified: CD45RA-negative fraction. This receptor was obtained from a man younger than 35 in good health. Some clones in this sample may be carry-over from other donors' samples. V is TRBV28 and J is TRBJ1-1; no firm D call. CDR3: CASSLYARQGSEAFF. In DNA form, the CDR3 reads TGTGCCAGCAGTTTATACGCCCGACAAGGGTCTGAAGCTTTCTTT.